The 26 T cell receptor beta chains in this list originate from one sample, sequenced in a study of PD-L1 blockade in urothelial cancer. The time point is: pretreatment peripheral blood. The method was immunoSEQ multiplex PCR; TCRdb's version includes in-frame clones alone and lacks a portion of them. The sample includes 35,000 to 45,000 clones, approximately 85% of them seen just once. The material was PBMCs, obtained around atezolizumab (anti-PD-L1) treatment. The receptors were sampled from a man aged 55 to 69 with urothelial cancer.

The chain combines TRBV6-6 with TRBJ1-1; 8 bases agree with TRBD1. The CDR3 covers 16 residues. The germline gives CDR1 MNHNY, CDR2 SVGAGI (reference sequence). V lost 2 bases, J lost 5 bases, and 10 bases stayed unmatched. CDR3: CASSYPLKQGVTEAFF. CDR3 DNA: TGTGCCAGCAGTTACCCCCTGAAACAGGGGGTGACTGAAGCTTTCTTT.

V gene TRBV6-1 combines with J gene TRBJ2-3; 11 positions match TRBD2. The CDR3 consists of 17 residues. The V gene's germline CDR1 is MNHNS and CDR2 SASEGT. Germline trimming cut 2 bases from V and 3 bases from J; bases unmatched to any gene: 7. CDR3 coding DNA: TGTGCCAGCAGTGAAACGCTAGCGGGGGGCTTTACAGATACGCAGTATTTT. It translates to CASSETLAGGFTDTQYF.

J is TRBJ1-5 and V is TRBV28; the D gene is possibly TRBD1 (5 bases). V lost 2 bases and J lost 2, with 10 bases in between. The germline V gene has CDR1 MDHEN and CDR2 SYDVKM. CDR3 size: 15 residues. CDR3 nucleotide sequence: TGTGCCAGCAGTTTAGGGGACTACCGCAATCAGCCCCAGCATTTT. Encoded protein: CASSLGDYRNQPQHF.

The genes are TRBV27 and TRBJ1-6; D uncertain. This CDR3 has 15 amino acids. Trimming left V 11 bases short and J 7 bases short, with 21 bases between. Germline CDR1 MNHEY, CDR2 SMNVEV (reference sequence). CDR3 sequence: CASAVRRQDNSPLHF. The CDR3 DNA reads TGTGCCTCAGCGGTAAGGCGGCAGGACAATTCACCCCTCCACTTT.

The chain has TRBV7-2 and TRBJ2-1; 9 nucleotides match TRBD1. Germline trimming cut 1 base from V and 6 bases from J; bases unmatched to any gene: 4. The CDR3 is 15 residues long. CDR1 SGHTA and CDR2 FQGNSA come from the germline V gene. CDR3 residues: CASSLVDRGGNEQFF. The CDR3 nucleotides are TGTGCCAGCAGCTTAGTGGACAGGGGCGGCAATGAGCAGTTCTTC.

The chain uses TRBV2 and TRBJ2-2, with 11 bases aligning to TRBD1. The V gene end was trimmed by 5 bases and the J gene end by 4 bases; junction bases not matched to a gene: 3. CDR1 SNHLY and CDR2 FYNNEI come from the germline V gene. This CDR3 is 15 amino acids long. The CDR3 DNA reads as TGTGCCAGCAGTACCGGGACAGGGGGCACCGGGGAGCTGTTTTTT. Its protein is CASSTGTGGTGELFF.

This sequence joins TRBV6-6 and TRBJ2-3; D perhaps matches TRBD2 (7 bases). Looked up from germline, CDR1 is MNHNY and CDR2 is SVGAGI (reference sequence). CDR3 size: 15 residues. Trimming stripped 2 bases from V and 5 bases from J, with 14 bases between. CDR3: CASSYRGARKDTQYF. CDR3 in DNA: TGTGCCAGCAGTTACCGGGGGGCCCGGAAAGATACGCAGTATTTT.

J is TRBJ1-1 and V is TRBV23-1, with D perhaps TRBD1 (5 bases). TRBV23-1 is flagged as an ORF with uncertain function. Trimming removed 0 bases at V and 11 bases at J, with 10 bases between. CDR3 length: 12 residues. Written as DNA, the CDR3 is TGCGCCAGCAGTCAATCCGGGGGTCGGGCTTTCTTT. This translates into CASSQSGGRAFF.

The CDR3 reads CASSWLPGSNEQFF. CDR3 nucleotide sequence: TGCGCCAGCAGCTGGCTCCCAGGGTCCAATGAGCAGTTCTTC. The chain joins TRBV5-1 to TRBJ2-1, with D perhaps TRBD1 (5 bases). V lost 3 bases, J lost 6 bases, and 13 bases lay in between. The CDR3 spans 14 residues. Germline-derived CDR1 and CDR2 are SGHRS and YFSETQ. The full variable domain, in which reference TRBV5-1 and TRBJ2-1 provide the parts outside the CDR3, is KAGVTQTPRYLIKTRGQQVTLSCSPISGHRSVSWYQQTPGQGLQFLFEYFSETQRNKGNFPGRFSGRQFSNSRSEMNVSTLELGDSALYLCASSWLPGSNEQFFGPGTRLTVL.

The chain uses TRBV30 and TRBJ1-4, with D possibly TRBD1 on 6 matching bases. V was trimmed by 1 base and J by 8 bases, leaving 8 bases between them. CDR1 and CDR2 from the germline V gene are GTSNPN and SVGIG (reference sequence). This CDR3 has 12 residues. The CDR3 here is CAWSEGEEKLFF. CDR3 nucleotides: TGTGCCTGGAGTGAGGGGGAAGAAAAACTGTTTTTT.

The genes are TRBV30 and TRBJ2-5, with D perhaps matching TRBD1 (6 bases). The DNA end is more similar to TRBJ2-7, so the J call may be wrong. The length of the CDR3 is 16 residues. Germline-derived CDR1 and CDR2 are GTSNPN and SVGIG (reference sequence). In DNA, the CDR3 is TGTGCCTGGCAACGACCTTCCGGGACAACTCCCTACGAGCAGTACTTC. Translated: CAWQRPSGTTPYEQYF.

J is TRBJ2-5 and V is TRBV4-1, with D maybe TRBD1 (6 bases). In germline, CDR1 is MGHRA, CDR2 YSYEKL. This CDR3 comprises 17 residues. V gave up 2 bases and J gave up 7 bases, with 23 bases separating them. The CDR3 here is CASSQPTAGVFIGTQYF. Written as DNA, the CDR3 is TGCGCCAGCAGCCAACCAACTGCAGGGGTTTTTATCGGGACCCAGTACTTC.

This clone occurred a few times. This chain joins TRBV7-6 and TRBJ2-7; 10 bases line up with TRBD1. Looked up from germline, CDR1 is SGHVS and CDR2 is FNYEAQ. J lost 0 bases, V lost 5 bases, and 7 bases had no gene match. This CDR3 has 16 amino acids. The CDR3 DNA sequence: TGTGCCAGCAGCGACGGGACAGGGGAGAGCTCCTACGAGCAGTACTTC. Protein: CASSDGTGESSYEQYF. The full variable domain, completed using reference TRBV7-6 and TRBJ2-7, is GAGVSQSPRYKVTKRGQDVALRCDPISGHVSLYWYRQALGQGPEFLTYFNYEAQQDKSGLPNDRFSAERPEGSISTLTIQRTEQRDSAMYRCASSDGTGESSYEQYFGPGTRLTVT.

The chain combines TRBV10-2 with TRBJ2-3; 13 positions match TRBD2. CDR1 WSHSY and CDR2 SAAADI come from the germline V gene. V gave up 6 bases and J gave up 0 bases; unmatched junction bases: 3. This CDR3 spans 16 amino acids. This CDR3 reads CASSGTSGTSTDTQYF. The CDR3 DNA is TGCGCCAGCAGCGGGACTAGCGGGACTAGCACAGATACGCAGTATTTT.

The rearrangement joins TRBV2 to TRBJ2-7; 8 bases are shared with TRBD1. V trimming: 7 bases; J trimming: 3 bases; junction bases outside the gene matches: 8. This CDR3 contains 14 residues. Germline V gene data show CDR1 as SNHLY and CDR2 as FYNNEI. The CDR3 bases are TGTGCCAGCAACCGACAGGGGATGGTCTACGAGCAGTACTTC. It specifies CASNRQGMVYEQYF.

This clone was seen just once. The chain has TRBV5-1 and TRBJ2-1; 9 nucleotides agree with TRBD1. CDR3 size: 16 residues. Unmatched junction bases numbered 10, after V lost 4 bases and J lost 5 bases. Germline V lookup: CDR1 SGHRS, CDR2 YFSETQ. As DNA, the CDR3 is TGCGCCAGCAGCAAAACCGGGACAGGGAGGAACAATGAGCAGTTCTTC. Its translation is CASSKTGTGRNNEQFF.

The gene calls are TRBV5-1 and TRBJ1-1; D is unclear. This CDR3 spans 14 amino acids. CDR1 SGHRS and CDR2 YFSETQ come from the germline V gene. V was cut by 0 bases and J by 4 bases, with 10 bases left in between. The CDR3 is CASSLVAGSTEAFF. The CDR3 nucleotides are TGCGCCAGCAGCTTGGTTGCGGGTAGCACTGAAGCTTTCTTT.

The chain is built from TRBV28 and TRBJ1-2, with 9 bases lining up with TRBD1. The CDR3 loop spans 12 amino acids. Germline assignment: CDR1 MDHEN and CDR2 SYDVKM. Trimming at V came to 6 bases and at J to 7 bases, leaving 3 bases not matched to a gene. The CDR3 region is CASSTGGSGYTF. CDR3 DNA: TGTGCCAGCAGCACAGGGGGCTCTGGCTACACCTTC.

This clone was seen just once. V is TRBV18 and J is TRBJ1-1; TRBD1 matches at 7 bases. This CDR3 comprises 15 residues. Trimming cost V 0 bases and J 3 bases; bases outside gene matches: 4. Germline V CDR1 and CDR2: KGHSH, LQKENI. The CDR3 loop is CASSPPAGGDTEAFF. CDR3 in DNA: TGTGCCAGCTCACCACCGGCAGGGGGAGACACTGAAGCTTTCTTT.

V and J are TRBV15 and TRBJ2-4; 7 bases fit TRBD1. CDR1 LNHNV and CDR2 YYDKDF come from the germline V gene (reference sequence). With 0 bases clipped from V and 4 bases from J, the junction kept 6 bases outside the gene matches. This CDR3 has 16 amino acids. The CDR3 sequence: CATSRELDRSKNIQYF. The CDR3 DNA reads TGTGCCACCAGCAGAGAACTGGACAGGTCTAAAAACATTCAGTACTTC.

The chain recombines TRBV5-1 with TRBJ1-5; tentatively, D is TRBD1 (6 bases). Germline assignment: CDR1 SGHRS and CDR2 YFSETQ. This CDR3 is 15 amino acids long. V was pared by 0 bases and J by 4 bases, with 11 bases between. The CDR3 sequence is CASSLEGGRNQPQHF. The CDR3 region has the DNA TGCGCCAGCAGCTTGGAAGGGGGAAGGAATCAGCCCCAGCATTTT.

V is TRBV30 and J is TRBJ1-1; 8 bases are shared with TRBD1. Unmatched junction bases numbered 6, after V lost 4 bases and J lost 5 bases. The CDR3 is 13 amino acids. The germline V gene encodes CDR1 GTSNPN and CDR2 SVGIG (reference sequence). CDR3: CAWNSGDRTEAFF. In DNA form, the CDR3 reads TGTGCCTGGAACTCAGGGGACAGGACTGAAGCTTTCTTT.

In nucleotides, the CDR3 is TGTGCCAGCAGCTTAGAGCCCACCCCAGATACGCAGTATTTT. Its protein is CASSLEPTPDTQYF. The chain uses TRBV7-2 and TRBJ2-3, with D unresolved. V was shortened by 1 base and J by 4 bases, with 9 bases between the two germline ends. The CDR3 is made up of 14 amino acids. Germline CDR1 SGHTA, CDR2 FQGNSA. Full variable domain (rest looked up from reference TRBV7-2 and TRBJ2-3): GAGVSQSPSNKVTEKGKDVELRCDPISGHTALYWYRQSLGQGLEFLIYFQGNSAPDKSGLPSDRFSAERTGGSVSTLTIQRTQQEDSAVYLCASSLEPTPDTQYFGPGTRLTVL.

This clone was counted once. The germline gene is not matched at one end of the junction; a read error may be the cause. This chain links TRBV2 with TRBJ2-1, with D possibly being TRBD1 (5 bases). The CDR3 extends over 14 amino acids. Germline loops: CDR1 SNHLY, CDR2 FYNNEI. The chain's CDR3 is CASREDSFYNEQFF. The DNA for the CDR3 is TGTGCCAGCAGAGAAGACAGCTTTTACAATGAGCAGTTCTTC.

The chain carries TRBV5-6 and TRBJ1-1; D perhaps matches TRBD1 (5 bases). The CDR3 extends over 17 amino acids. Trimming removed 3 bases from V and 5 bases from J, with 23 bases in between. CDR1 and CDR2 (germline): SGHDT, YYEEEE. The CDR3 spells CASSSLLNSGGGTEAFF. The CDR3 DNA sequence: TGTGCCAGCAGCTCCCTCCTTAATTCGGGGGGAGGGACTGAAGCTTTCTTT.

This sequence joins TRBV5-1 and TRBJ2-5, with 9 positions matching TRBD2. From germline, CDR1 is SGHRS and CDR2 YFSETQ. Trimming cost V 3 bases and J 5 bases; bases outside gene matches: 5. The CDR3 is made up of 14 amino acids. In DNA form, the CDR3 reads TGCGCCAGCAGCTCTGCGGGGGGGCCTGAGACCCAGTACTTC. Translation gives CASSSAGGPETQYF.